The clone carrying this T cell receptor (beta chain) was recorded many times. Its antigen is undetermined. The data were taken from a study of identical twins. Study-level results: Modelling underestimated the level of out-of-frame TCR alpha sharing observed in monozygotic twins. The analysis was cross-sectional rather than longitudinal within donors.

The length of the CDR3 is 15 residues. Germline lookup yields CDR1 MNHNS and CDR2 SASEGT. The V segment lost 8 bases and the J segment 4 bases; nucleotides outside the gene matches: 9. MiXCR was run by TCRdb on the 5' RACE reads, yielding one entry per CDR3 protein. The sample contains approximately 890,000 distinct CDR3 sequences, roughly 12% of which appear only once. Another study also made use of these data, one on yellow fever vaccine responses in identical twins. Per that study: Twins reportedly had a vaccine T cell response that seemed partly convergent, partly personalized.

The chain couples TRBV6-1 to TRBJ2-1; 9 bases fit TRBD1. The source material was PBMCs. This TCR was sampled from a young woman in good health. CDR3 sequence reads: CASARTGGLYNEQFF. As DNA, the CDR3 is TGTGCCAGCGCGAGAACAGGGGGCCTGTACAATGAGCAGTTCTTC.